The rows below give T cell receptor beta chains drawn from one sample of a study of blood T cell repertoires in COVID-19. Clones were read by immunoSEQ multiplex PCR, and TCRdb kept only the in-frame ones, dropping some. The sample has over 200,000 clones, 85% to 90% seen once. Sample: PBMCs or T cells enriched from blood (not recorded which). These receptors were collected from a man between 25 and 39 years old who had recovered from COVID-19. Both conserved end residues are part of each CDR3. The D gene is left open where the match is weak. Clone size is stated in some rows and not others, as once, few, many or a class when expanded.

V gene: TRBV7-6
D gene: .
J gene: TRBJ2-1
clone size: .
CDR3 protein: CASSKRSETYNEQFF
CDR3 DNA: TGTGCCAGCAGCAAAAGGAGCGAAACCTACAATGAGCAGTTCTTC

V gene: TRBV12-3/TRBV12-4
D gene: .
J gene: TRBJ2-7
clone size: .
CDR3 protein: CASSLLFYEQYF
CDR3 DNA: TGTGCCAGCAGCCTTCTGTTCTACGAGCAGTACTTC

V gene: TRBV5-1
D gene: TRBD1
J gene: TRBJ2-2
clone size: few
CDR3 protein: CASSIQTGGSTGELFF
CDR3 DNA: TGCGCCAGCAGCATCCAGACAGGGGGGTCGACCGGGGAGCTGTTTTTT

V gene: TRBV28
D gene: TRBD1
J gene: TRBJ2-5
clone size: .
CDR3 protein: CASRTGVGETQYF
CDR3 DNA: TGTGCCAGCAGGACAGGGGTAGGGGAGACCCAGTACTTC

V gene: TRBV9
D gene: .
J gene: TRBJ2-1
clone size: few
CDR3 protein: CASSAGRRRVYAYNEQFF
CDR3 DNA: TGTGCCAGCAGCGCAGGACGGCGGAGGGTGTACGCCTACAATGAGCAGTTCTTC

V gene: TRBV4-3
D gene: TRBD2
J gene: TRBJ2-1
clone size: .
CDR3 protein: CASSTLLAGHEQFF
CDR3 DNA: TGCGCCAGCAGCACCCTGCTAGCGGGGCATGAGCAGTTCTTC

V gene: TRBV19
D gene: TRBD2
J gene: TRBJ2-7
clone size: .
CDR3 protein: CASSIGSGRHYEQYF
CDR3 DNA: TGTGCCAGTAGTATAGGTAGCGGGAGGCACTACGAGCAGTACTTC

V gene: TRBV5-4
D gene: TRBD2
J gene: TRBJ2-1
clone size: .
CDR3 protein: CASSKLAGGFVSSYNEQFF
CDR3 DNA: TGTGCCAGCAGCAAACTAGCGGGGGGCTTTGTGAGCTCCTACAATGAGCAGTTCTTC

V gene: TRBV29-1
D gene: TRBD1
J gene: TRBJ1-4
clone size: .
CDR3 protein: CSVSQGVASEKLFF
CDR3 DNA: TGCAGCGTTTCACAGGGGGTAGCGAGTGAAAAACTGTTTTTT

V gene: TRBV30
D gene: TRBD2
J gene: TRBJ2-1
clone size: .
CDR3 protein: CAWSKGGLAGFNEQFF
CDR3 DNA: TGTGCCTGGAGTAAAGGGGGGCTAGCGGGATTCAATGAGCAGTTCTTC

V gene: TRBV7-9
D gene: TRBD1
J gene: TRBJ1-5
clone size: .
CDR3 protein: CASSTQGGDSNQPQHF
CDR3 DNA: TGTGCCAGCAGCACCCAGGGGGGTGATAGCAATCAGCCCCAGCATTTT

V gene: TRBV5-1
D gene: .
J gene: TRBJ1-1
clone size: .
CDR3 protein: CASSLAGGMNTEAFF
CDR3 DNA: TGCGCCAGCAGCTTGGCCGGGGGAATGAACACTGAAGCTTTCTTT

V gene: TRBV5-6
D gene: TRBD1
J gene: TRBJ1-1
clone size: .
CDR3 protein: CASSWGQVRSTEAFF
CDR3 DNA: TGTGCCAGCAGCTGGGGACAGGTAAGGAGCACTGAAGCTTTCTTT

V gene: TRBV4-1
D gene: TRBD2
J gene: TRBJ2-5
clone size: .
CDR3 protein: CASSQVAGGGETQYF
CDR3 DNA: TGCGCCAGCAGCCAAGTCGCTGGGGGGGGAGAGACCCAGTACTTC

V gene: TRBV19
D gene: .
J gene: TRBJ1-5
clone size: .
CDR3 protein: CASTAVSSGNQPQHF
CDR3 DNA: TGTGCCAGTACTGCGGTAAGTAGCGGCAATCAGCCCCAGCATTTT

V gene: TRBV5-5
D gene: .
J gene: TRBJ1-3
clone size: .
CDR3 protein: CASSLDIYSGNTIYF
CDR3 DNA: TGTGCCAGCAGCCTCGACATCTACTCTGGAAACACCATATATTTT

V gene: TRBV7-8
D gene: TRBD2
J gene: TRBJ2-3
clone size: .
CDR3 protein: CASSFGRGVRPTDTQYF
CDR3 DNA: TGTGCCAGCAGCTTCGGGAGGGGGGTAAGGCCCACAGATACGCAGTATTTT

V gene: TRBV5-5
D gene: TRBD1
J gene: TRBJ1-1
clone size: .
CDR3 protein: CASSQGTGTLNTEAFF
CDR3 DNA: TGTGCCAGCAGCCAAGGGACAGGGACACTGAACACTGAAGCTTTCTTT

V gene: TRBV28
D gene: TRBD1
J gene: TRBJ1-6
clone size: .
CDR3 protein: CASRRRTGGNHSPLHF
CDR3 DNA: TGTGCCAGCAGACGTAGGACAGGGGGCAATCATTCACCCCTCCACTTT

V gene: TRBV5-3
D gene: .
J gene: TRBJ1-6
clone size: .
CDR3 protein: CARSLPDSNNSPLHF
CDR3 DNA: TGTGCCAGAAGCTTGCCGGACAGCAATAATTCACCCCTCCACTTT

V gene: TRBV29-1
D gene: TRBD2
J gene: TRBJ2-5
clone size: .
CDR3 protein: CSVVVRLAGIQTQYF
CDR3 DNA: TGCAGCGTTGTTGTACGGCTAGCGGGGATTCAGACCCAGTACTTC

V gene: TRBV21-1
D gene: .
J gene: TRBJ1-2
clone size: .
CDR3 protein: CASSNLTGNYGYTF
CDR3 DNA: TGTGCCAGCAGCAATTTGACAGGTAACTATGGCTACACCTTC

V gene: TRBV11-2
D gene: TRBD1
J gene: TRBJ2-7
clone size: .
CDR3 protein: CASRGTGTYEQYF
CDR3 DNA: TGTGCCAGCCGAGGGACAGGCACCTACGAGCAGTACTTC

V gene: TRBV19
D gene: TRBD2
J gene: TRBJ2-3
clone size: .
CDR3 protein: CASSILGLAGDADTQYF
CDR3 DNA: TGTGCCAGTAGTATCTTGGGACTAGCGGGAGACGCAGATACGCAGTATTTT

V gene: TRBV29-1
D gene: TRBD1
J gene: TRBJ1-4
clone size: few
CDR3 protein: CSVQGATNEKLFF
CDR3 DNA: TGCAGCGTCCAGGGGGCAACTAATGAAAAACTGTTTTTT

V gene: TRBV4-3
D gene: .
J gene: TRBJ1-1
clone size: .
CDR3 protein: CASSQMRGYGTEAFF
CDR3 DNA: TGCGCCAGCAGCCAGATGAGGGGGTATGGGACTGAAGCTTTCTTT

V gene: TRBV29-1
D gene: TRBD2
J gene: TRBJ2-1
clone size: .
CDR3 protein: CSYLAGGTVNEQFF
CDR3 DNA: TGCAGCTACCTAGCGGGAGGAACGGTGAATGAGCAGTTCTTC

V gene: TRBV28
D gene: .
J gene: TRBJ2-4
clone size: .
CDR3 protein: CASSFSTPSGKNIQYF
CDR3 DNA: TGTGCCAGCAGTTTTAGTACTCCCTCGGGGAAAAACATTCAGTACTTC

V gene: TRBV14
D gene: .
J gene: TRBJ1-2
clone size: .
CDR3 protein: CASRQGANYGYTF
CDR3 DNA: TGTGCCAGCAGACAGGGAGCTAACTATGGCTACACCTTC

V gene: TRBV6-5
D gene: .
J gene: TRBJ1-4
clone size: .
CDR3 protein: CASSGGDLEKLFF
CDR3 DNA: TGTGCCAGCAGCGGGGGGGACCTCGAAAAACTGTTTTTT

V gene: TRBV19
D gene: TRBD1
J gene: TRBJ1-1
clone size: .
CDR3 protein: CASSMRDRYNTEAFF
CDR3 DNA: TGTGCCAGTAGTATGCGGGACAGATATAACACTGAAGCTTTCTTT

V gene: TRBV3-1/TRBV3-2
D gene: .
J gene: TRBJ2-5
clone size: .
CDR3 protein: CASSQARVETQYF
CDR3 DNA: TGTGCCAGCAGCCAGGCCAGGGTAGAGACCCAGTACTTC

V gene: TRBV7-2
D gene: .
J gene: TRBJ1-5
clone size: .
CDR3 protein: CASSTNRALGLKPQHF
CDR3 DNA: TGTGCCAGCAGCACCAACAGGGCCCTAGGCCTTAAGCCCCAGCATTTT

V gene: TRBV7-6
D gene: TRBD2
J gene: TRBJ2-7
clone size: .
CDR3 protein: CASSFGRADEQYF
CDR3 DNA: TGTGCCAGCAGCTTCGGGAGGGCCGACGAGCAGTACTTC

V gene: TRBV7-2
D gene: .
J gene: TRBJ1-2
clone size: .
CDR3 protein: CASSLGTDMGGYTF
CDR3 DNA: TGTGCCAGCAGCTTAGGGACTGATATGGGTGGCTACACCTTC

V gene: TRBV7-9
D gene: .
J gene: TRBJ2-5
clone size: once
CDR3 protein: CASSLMTGQETQYF
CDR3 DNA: TGTGCCAGCAGCTTAATGACAGGACAAGAGACCCAGTACTTC

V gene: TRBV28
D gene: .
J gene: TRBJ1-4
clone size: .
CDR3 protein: CASSFPSRTNEKLFF
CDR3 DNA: TGTGCCAGCAGTTTCCCCTCGCGGACTAATGAAAAACTGTTTTTT

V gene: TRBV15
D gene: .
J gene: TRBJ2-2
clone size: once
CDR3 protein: CATSRERVNTGELFF
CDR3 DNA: TGTGCCACCAGCAGAGAACGGGTGAACACCGGGGAGCTGTTTTTT

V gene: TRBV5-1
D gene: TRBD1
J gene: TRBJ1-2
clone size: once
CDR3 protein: CASSQGTGANYGYTF
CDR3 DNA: TGCGCCAGCAGCCAGGGGACAGGCGCCAACTATGGCTACACCTTC

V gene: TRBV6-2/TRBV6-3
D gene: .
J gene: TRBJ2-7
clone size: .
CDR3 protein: CASSPGVEGYEQYF
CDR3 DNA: TGTGCCAGCAGTCCCGGGGTTGAAGGCTACGAGCAGTACTTC

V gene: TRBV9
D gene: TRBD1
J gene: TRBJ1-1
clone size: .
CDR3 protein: CASSVQGDTEAFF
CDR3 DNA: TGTGCCAGCAGCGTACAGGGGGACACTGAAGCTTTCTTT

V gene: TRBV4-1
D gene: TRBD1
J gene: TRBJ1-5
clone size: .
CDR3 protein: CASSQQDRAQPQHF
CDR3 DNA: TGCGCCAGCAGCCAACAGGACAGGGCCCAGCCCCAGCATTTT

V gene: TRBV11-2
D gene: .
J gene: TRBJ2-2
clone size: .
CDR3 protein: CASSLIVPDRNTGELFF
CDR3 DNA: TGTGCCAGCAGCTTAATCGTTCCCGACAGGAACACCGGGGAGCTGTTTTTT

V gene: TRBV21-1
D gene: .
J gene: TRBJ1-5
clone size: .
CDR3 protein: CASDPLRVCLNQPQHF
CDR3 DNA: TGTGCCAGCGACCCCCTCAGGGTCTGCCTCAATCAGCCCCAGCATTTT

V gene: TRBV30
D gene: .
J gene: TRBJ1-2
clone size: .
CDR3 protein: CAWSPAGTPLPYGYTF
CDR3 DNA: TGTGCCTGGAGTCCTGCCGGGACACCTCTCCCCTATGGCTACACCTTC

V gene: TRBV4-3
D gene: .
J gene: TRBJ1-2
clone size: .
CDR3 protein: CASSQNPAGSNYGYTF
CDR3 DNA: TGCGCCAGCAGCCAAAACCCCGCGGGCTCGAACTATGGCTACACCTTC

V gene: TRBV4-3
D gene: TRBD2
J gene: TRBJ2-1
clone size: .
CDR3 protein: CASSQDPGGGPYNEQFF
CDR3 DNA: TGCGCCAGCAGCCAAGATCCGGGGGGGGGACCCTACAATGAGCAGTTCTTC

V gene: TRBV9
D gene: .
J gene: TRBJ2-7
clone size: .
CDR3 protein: CASSLGTHYEQYF
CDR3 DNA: TGTGCCAGCAGCCTAGGGACACACTACGAGCAGTACTTC

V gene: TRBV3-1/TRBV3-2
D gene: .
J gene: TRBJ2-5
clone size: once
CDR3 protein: CASSQGQGGQETQYF
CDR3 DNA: TGTGCCAGCAGCCAAGGGCAGGGGGGTCAAGAGACCCAGTACTTC

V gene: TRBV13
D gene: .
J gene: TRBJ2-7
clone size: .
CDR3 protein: CASSLGRSADEQYF
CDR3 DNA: TGTGCCAGCAGCTTGGGGCGAAGTGCCGACGAGCAGTACTTC

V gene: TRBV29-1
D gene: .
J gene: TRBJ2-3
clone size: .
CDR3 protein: CSVEGLSTQYF
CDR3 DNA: TGCAGCGTTGAAGGGCTCAGTACGCAGTATTTT

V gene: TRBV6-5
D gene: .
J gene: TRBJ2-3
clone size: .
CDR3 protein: CASSYQGLHADTQYF
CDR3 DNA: TGTGCCAGCAGTTACCAGGGTTTGCACGCAGATACGCAGTATTTT